The 9 T cell receptor beta chains below all came from one sample that was sequenced in a study of cytomegalovirus exposure and HLA in healthy donors. 60 Vbeta and 13 Jbeta primers were used in PCR. Sequencing was performed with immunoSEQ multiplex PCR; in TCRdb, only in-frame clones are kept and a portion is missing. This sample yields approximately 220,000 clones, of which approximately 68% are seen a single time; approximately 1.7% belongs to the top ten. Sequenced sample: PBMCs. The receptors come from a woman in her 30s in good health and CMV-seronegative.

The genes are TRBV11-3 and TRBJ1-1; D gene unclear. The length of the CDR3 is 15 residues. Trimming pared 4 bases from V and 1 base from J, leaving 13 bases between. From germline, CDR1 is SGHNT and CDR2 YENEEA. The CDR3 sequence: CASSSGPLPNTEAFF. The CDR3, as DNA: TGTGCCAGCAGCTCAGGCCCGCTTCCGAACACTGAAGCTTTCTTT.

The genes are TRBV19 and TRBJ1-4; TRBD1 is a possible D gene (6 bases). Germline V gene sequence: CDR1 LNHDA, CDR2 SQIVND (reference sequence). Trimming took 5 bases from V and 4 from J, leaving 14 bases between them. The CDR3 consists of 15 residues. The CDR3 nucleotides read TGTGCCAGTAGTCCACAGGGACGGGTTAATGAAAAACTGTTTTTT. It yields the protein CASSPQGRVNEKLFF.

The J gene is TRBJ2-7, the V gene TRBV6-6; 8 positions agree with TRBD2. This CDR3 is built from 13 residues. The V and J ends lost 9 bases and 2 bases, in that order; junction bases with no gene match: 6. CDR1 and CDR2 from the germline V gene are MNHNY and SVGAGI (reference sequence). CDR3 protein: CASVAGIAYEQYF. CDR3 nucleotide sequence: TGTGCCAGTGTAGCGGGAATTGCCTACGAGCAGTACTTC.

This clone has a handful of counts. The chain recombines TRBV2 with TRBJ1-2; TRBD1 matches 8 bases. The CDR3 is 14 amino acids. The V gene's germline CDR1 is SNHLY and CDR2 FYNNEI. J lost 4 bases, V lost 3 bases, and 4 bases had no gene match. CDR3: CASSDGTGGYGYTF. CDR3 coding DNA: TGTGCCAGCAGTGATGGGACAGGCGGCTATGGCTACACCTTC.

V usage is TRBV10-1 and J usage is TRBJ2-3, with D unresolved. In germline, CDR1 is WNHNN, CDR2 SYGVQD (reference sequence). Trimming left V 3 bases short and J 8 bases short, with 18 bases between. This CDR3 spans 15 amino acids. CDR3 loop: CASSEAPDPRSTQYF. CDR3 coding DNA: TGCGCCAGCAGTGAAGCGCCAGATCCCCGTAGTACGCAGTATTTT.

Details on this clone: Sequence at one end of the junction differs from germline and may be a read error. The chain joins TRBV4-1 to TRBJ2-1; 7 nucleotides match TRBD2. The germline V gene encodes CDR1 MGHRA and CDR2 YSYEKL. The CDR3 is 13 residues long. The CDR3 DNA follows: TGTGCCAGCAGCCAAGATTCGGGGGGTGAGCAGTTCTTC. Protein product: CASSQDSGGEQFF.

This clone appeared a few times. CDR3 loop: CATTSARANTGELFF. CDR3 coding DNA: TGTGCCACCACCTCGGCTCGGGCGAACACCGGGGAGCTGTTTTTT. The genes are TRBV2 and TRBJ2-2; no clear D. The V end lost 10 bases, the J end lost 0 bases, and 15 bases lay between the germline ends. Per the germline V gene, CDR1 is SNHLY and CDR2 is FYNNEI. The CDR3 extends over 15 amino acids.

J is TRBJ1-2 and V is TRBV27; the match to TRBD1 covers 8 bases. The CDR3 extends over 13 amino acids. Germline V CDR1 and CDR2: MNHEY, SMNVEV (reference sequence). V shed 3 bases and J 7 bases; nucleotides not matched to a gene: 4. The CDR3 protein is CASSFRGRGGYTF. The CDR3 nucleotides are TGTGCCAGCAGTTTCAGGGGGCGCGGTGGCTACACCTTC.

The gene calls are TRBV7-2 and TRBJ2-7; unclear D gene. The CDR3 runs to 12 residues. Per germline, CDR1 SGHTA and CDR2 FQGNSA. Trimming removed 1 base at V and 8 bases at J, with 9 bases between. CDR3 loop: CASSLGGSKQYF. CDR3 DNA: TGTGCCAGCAGCTTAGGAGGCTCCAAGCAGTACTTC.